The 18 T cell receptor beta chains presented below share a single source sample, sequenced in a study of T cells in Graves' hyperthyroidism and ophthalmopathy. The investigators amplified TCR beta CDR3 regions from RNA transcripts. Researchers ran a first-round RT-PCR on the TCR CDR3 using the HTBI primer set. TCRdb processed the multiplex PCR reads anew with MiXCR; each CDR3 protein has one entry. The profile shows under 350,000 distinct CDR3 sequences, 15% to 20% of them singletons. Sequenced: blood. These receptor sequences come from a woman in her 50s with Graves' hyperthyroidism.

The rearrangement links TRBV28 to TRBJ1-5; D is ambiguous. The CDR3 runs to 14 residues. Germline V CDR1 and CDR2: MDHEN, SYDVKM. Trimming removed 3 bases from V and 2 bases from J, with 8 bases in between. CDR3 in DNA: TGTGCCAGCAGTTTTGAGGTAGGCAATCAGCCCCAGCATTTT. This sequence encodes CASSFEVGNQPQHF.

The chain employs TRBV27 and TRBJ2-6, with a possible D match to TRBD1 (6 bases). The CDR3 loop spans 16 amino acids. V was cut by 6 bases and J by 5 bases, with 17 bases left in between. Germline lookup yields CDR1 MNHEY and CDR2 SMNVEV (reference sequence). This CDR3 reads CASRRTTGLWANVLTF. The CDR3 nucleotides are TGTGCCAGCAGACGAACGACAGGACTTTGGGCCAACGTCCTGACTTTC.

This clonotype has a handful of counts. The chain is built from TRBV18 and TRBJ2-5; 7 positions agree with TRBD1. The CDR3 loop spans 17 amino acids. V lost 5 bases and J lost 1; bases outside the gene matches: 13. Germline CDR1 is KGHSH and CDR2 is LQKENI. The CDR3 spells CASSNTRDSSSQETQYF. The CDR3 DNA follows: TGTGCCAGCTCAAATACAAGGGACAGTAGTTCCCAAGAGACCCAGTACTTC.

In DNA, the CDR3 is TGTGCCACCAGCAGAGAAGGGGATTCACCCCTCCACTTT. Amino acid sequence: CATSREGDSPLHF. V and J are TRBV15 and TRBJ1-6, with D maybe TRBD1 (5 bases). CDR3 length equals 13 residues. The germline gives CDR1 LNHNV, CDR2 YYDKDF (reference sequence). V lost 0 bases and J lost 8, with 5 bases in between.

This clonotype was observed at least ten times. The chain combines TRBV11-2 with TRBJ2-1; D is uncertain. The V gene lost 3 bases and the J gene lost 0 bases, with 9 bases spanning the gap. From germline, CDR1 is SGHAT and CDR2 FQNNGV. The CDR3 has 15 amino acids. Here the CDR3 DNA reads TGTGCCAGCAGCTTCTCTCTGAGCTCCTACAATGAGCAGTTCTTC. Translated, it gives CASSFSLSSYNEQFF.

The chain employs TRBV7-8 and TRBJ2-7; TRBD2 agrees at 8 bases. There are 16 residues in the CDR3. The V gene's germline CDR1 is SGHVS and CDR2 FQNEAQ. J was trimmed by 2 bases and V by 5 bases; bases with no gene match: 11. The CDR3 sequence is CASSGPRSGSAYEQYF. CDR3 coding DNA: TGTGCCAGCAGCGGACCTCGGAGCGGGAGCGCCTACGAGCAGTACTTC.

The chain joins TRBV20-1 to TRBJ1-2, with D possibly matching TRBD1 (5 bases). Per germline, CDR1 DFQATT and CDR2 SNEGSKA (reference sequence). The CDR3 contains 15 residues. The germline V and J ends were trimmed by 7 bases and 8 bases, with 26 bases remaining between them. CDR3: CSVSEARDGAGGYTF. The CDR3 nucleotides read TGCAGTGTTTCCGAAGCACGAGACGGGGCAGGGGGCTACACCTTC.

The CDR3, as DNA: TGTGCCAGCAGCTCTGCCGGCACAGATACGCAGTATTTT. This encodes CASSSAGTDTQYF. The chain links TRBV11-3 to TRBJ2-3; unclear D gene. The CDR3 is 13 amino acids. The V gene's germline CDR1 is SGHNT and CDR2 YENEEA. V was trimmed by 4 bases and J by 1 base, leaving 6 bases between them.

This clonotype was detected many times. This rearrangement joins TRBV7-9 to TRBJ2-1, with D unclear. The germline V and J ends were trimmed by 4 bases and 10 bases, with 8 bases remaining between them. The CDR3 runs to 11 residues. The germline gives CDR1 SEHNR, CDR2 FQNEAQ (reference sequence). DNA of the CDR3: TGTGCCAGCAGCTATCAAGAAGAGCAGTTCTTC. Protein: CASSYQEEQFF. Full variable domain (remainder filled in from reference TRBV7-9 and TRBJ2-1): DTGVSQNPRHKITKRGQNVTFRCDPISEHNRLYWYRQTLGQGPEFLTYFQNEAQLEKSRLLSDRFSAERPKGSFSTLEIQRTEQGDSAMYLCASSYQEEQFFGPGTRLTVL.

This clonotype was counted a few times. The chain joins TRBV20-1 to TRBJ2-3; 12 positions match TRBD2. Germline V lookup: CDR1 DFQATT, CDR2 SNEGSKA (reference sequence). The CDR3 runs 14 residues. The junction had 1 base not matched to a gene; V was cut back by 5 bases and J by 1 base. CDR3 bases: TGCAGTGCTCGACTAGCGGGAGGCACAGATACGCAGTATTTT. It is translated as CSARLAGGTDTQYF.

This clonotype was recorded many times. CDR3 sequence (DNA): TGTGCCAGCAGCCAAGTTGAGGGAGGCACTGAAGCTTTCTTT. This codes for CASSQVEGGTEAFF. This chain joins TRBV3-1 and TRBJ1-1; D is unresolved. V dropped 1 base and J dropped 4 bases, with 10 bases sitting between them. The germline gives CDR1 LGHDT, CDR2 YNNKEL (reference sequence). The CDR3 is made up of 14 amino acids.

This clonotype was counted at least ten times. This chain links TRBV11-2 with TRBJ2-1; 7 bases agree with TRBD1. The CDR3 totals 14 residues. V lost 7 bases to trimming and J lost 2 bases; unmatched junction nucleotides: 5. CDR1 is SGHAT and CDR2 is FQNNGV in the germline V gene. CDR3 protein: CASTLQGPYNEQFF. In DNA form, the CDR3 reads TGTGCCAGCACCCTACAGGGGCCCTACAATGAGCAGTTCTTC.

V usage is TRBV6-2 or TRBV6-3 and J usage is TRBJ1-4, with a possible D match to TRBD1 (5 bases). From germline, CDR1 is MNHEY and CDR2 SVGEGT. The V gene lost 0 bases and the J gene lost 6 bases, with 8 bases spanning the gap. The CDR3 extends over 14 amino acids. CDR3 nucleotides: TGTGCCAGCAGTTACTCGGTAGGGGATGAAAAACTGTTTTTT. Its translation: CASSYSVGDEKLFF.

This clonotype was recorded at least ten times. The chain employs TRBV20-1 and TRBJ2-5, with 9 bases identical to TRBD2. CDR3 length: 15 amino acids. J lost 2 bases, V lost 5 bases, and 9 bases had no gene match. The germline V gene has CDR1 DFQATT and CDR2 SNEGSKA (reference sequence). CDR3 amino acids: CSAASGLASQETQYF. The CDR3 DNA reads TGCAGTGCTGCCTCGGGACTAGCTTCTCAAGAGACCCAGTACTTC.

The CDR3 coding sequence is TGTGCCATCAGCGCGGGGGAAAGCCGGCTGGATACGCAGTATTTT. Protein: CAISAGESRLDTQYF. The chain recombines TRBV10-3 with TRBJ2-3, with 7 nucleotides matching TRBD2. The germline V gene has CDR1 ENHRY and CDR2 SYGVKD. This CDR3 has 15 residues. With V trimmed by 6 bases and J by 6 bases, 12 bases remained unmatched.

This clonotype was counted between two and nine times. The V call is TRBV5-6, the J call TRBJ2-7; D ambiguous. The germline CDR1 and CDR2 sequences are SGHDT and YYEEEE. This CDR3 region has 10 residues. Between the trimmed V and J ends, which lost 0 bases and 5 bases, there was a span of 0 bases. This CDR3 reads CASSLDEQYV. The DNA of the CDR3 is TGTGCCAGCAGCTTGGACGAGCAGTACGTC.

J is TRBJ1-2 and V is TRBV12-3 or TRBV12-4; TRBD1 aligns across 7 bases. CDR3 length: 15 amino acids. With V trimmed by 3 bases and J by 4 bases, 8 bases remained unmatched. The CDR3 DNA is TGTGCCAGCAGTTTGGGGGTCAGGGGGACCTATGGCTACACCTTC. This encodes CASSLGVRGTYGYTF.

As to this clonotype: This may be a read error, as it is one base from a much larger clone. Because it lacks the conserved phenylalanine or tryptophan at the end, this CDR3 is likely a read error. V and J are TRBV6-2 or TRBV6-3 and TRBJ1-5; possible D gene TRBD1, 6 bases. Between the trimmed V and J ends, which lost 7 bases and 2 bases, there was a span of 9 bases. The CDR3 runs 13 residues. CDR1 is MNHEY, CDR2 SVGEGT, per germline. The CDR3 sequence is CASMGGGNQPQHS. CDR3 nucleotide sequence: TGTGCCAGCATGGGGGGCGGCAATCAGCCCCAGCATTCT.